This entry concerns a single T cell receptor beta chain. Germline CDR1 is SGHDN and CDR2 is FVKESK. V lost 5 bases and J lost 1; bases outside the gene matches: 2. The CDR3 totals 15 residues. The data were obtained in a study of T cell changes during pregnancy in multiple sclerosis. Measured with immunoSEQ multiplex PCR; TCRdb has only the in-frame clones, and not every one. The sample lists around 51,000 clones; 90% to 95% were seen once. The chain recombines TRBV14 with TRBJ2-1; 10 bases are shared with TRBD1. The sequence was collected from a female donor with multiple sclerosis, enrolled in a pregnancy study. This sample comprised CD4+ T cells from peripheral blood mononuclear cells, obtained in the second trimester of pregnancy. CDR3 in amino acids: CASSEGQGSYNEQFF. As DNA, the CDR3 is TGTGCCAGCAGCGAGGGACAGGGGTCCTACAATGAGCAGTTCTTC. The entire variable domain, with the rest obtained from reference TRBV14 and TRBJ2-1, is as follows: EAGVTQFPSHSVIEKGQTVTLRCDPISGHDNLYWYRRVMGKEIKFLLHFVKESKQDESGMPNNRFLAERTGGTYSTLKVQPAELEDSGVYFCASSEGQGSYNEQFFGPGTRLTVL.